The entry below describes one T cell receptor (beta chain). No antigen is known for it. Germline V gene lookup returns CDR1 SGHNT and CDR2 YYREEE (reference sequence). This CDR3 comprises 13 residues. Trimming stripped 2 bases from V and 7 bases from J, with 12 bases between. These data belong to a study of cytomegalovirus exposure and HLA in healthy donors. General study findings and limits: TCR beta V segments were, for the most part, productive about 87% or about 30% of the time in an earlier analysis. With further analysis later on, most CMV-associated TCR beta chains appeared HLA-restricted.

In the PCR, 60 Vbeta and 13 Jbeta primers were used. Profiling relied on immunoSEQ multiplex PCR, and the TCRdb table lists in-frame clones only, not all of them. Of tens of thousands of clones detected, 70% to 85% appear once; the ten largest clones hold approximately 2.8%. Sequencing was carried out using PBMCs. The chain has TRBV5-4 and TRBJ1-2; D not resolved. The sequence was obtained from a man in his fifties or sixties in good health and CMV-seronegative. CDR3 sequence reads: CASSLGGSSGYTF. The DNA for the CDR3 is TGTGCCAGCAGCTTAGGAGGGAGCTCTGGCTACACCTTC.